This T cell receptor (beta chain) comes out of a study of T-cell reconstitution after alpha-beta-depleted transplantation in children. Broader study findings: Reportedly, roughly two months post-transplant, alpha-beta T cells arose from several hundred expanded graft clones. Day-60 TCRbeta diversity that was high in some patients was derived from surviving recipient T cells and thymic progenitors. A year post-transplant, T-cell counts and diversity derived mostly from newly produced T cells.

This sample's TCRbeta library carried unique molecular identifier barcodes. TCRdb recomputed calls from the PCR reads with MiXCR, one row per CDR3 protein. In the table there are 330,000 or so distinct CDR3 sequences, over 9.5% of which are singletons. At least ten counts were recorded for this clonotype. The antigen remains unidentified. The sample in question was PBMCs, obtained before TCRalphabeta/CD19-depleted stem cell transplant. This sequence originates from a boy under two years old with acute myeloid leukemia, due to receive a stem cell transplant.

The CDR3 loop reads CSAREASGRYNEQFF. The CDR3, as DNA: TGCAGTGCTAGGGAAGCTAGCGGGAGGTACAATGAGCAGTTCTTC. The chain is built from TRBV20-1 and TRBJ2-1, with 11 bases matching TRBD2. Germline V lookup: CDR1 DFQATT, CDR2 SNEGSKA (reference sequence). The CDR3 consists of 15 residues. V lost 3 bases to trimming and J lost 4 bases; unmatched junction nucleotides: 5.